This T cell receptor beta chain was captured by sequencing in a study of CD8 T cells in ankylosing spondylitis. Regarding the study as a whole: It appeared that ankylosing spondylitis blood was characterized by a TCR beta motif of several highly homologous variants. Reportedly, disease-linked clones are significantly enriched in ankylosing spondylitis patients' matched synovial fluid.

This clonotype has just a few counts. Its antigen is undetermined. Making use of molecular barcodes, quantitative 5'-RACE generated TCR beta libraries. A single record per CDR3 protein comes from TCRdb applying MiXCR to the 5' RACE reads. The repertoire holds nearly 350,000 distinct CDR3 sequences, 14% to 15% seen once, with about 1% in the top ten. The germline V gene has CDR1 SEHNR and CDR2 FQNEAQ (reference sequence). The CDR3 runs 13 residues. Trimming cost V 1 base and J 7 bases, with 8 bases left between them. V and J are TRBV7-9 and TRBJ1-5, with D unclear. The source is a male donor with ankylosing spondylitis or in good health (not recorded which). Source material: blood, either unsorted or a sorted T cell fraction (not recorded which). This CDR3 is CASSLESDQPQHF. The CDR3 region has the DNA TGTGCCAGCAGCTTAGAGTCAGACCAGCCCCAGCATTTT.